This TCR beta chain emerged from a study of CD8+ T cells in alopecia areata. Study-wide points: Normal scalp had lower clonality than lesional scalp, with alopecia totalis/universalis lesions showing this most strongly. Sequenced scalp T cells also include alphabeta T cells resident in normal skin.

Sequencing relied on a cDNA template that was reverse transcribed from extracted RNA. Libraries were prepared by immunoSEQ multiplex PCR; TCRdb keeps only in-frame clonotypes and omits some of them. This sample has under 250,000 clones, with approximately 60% found just once. CDR1 is SEHNR, CDR2 FQNEAQ, per germline (reference sequence). This CDR3 region has 16 residues. Trimming cost V 4 bases and J 2 bases; bases outside gene matches: 6. CD4+ and CD8+ T cells were sorted from PBMCs stained for CD3, CD4 and CD8. Regarding this clone: The antigen is unknown.

Sample: CD8+ T cells sorted from blood. The genes are TRBV7-9 and TRBJ2-7; 12 nucleotides match TRBD2. This sequence was found in a human donor in good health. The CDR3 sequence: CASSWTSGKHPYEQYF. CDR3 nucleotide sequence: TGTGCCAGCAGCTGGACTAGCGGGAAGCACCCCTACGAGCAGTACTTC.